This entry lists 27 T cell receptor beta chains sequenced from one sample in a study of cytomegalovirus exposure and HLA in healthy donors. The PCR made use of 60 Vbeta and 13 Jbeta primers. Using immunoSEQ multiplex PCR, the repertoire was profiled, and TCRdb retains in-frame clones only, with some absent. The repertoire holds 65,000 to 85,000 clones, 65% to 85% seen once, with 2% to 3% in the top ten. Sequencing was performed on PBMCs. The receptors derive from a woman aged 45 to 65 in good health and CMV-seronegative.

This clone was observed a handful of times. The CDR3 here is CASRRTSGGDNQPQHF. CDR3 bases: TGTGCCAGCAGGCGAACCTCAGGGGGCGACAATCAGCCCCAGCATTTT. This rearrangement joins TRBV28 to TRBJ1-5; 8 bases agree with TRBD1. Per the germline V gene, CDR1 is MDHEN and CDR2 is SYDVKM. The junction had 10 bases not matched to a gene; V was cut back by 6 bases and J by 3 bases. This CDR3 is built from 16 residues.

The chain has TRBV7-2 and TRBJ1-6, with TRBD1 identical over 7 bases. Unmatched junction bases numbered 8, after V lost 5 bases and J lost 10 bases. From germline, CDR1 is SGHTA and CDR2 FQGNSA. The CDR3 is made up of 14 amino acids. The CDR3 nucleotides read TGTGCCAGCAGCCGAAGACAGGGAAACTCACCCCTCCACTTT. Translation: CASSRRQGNSPLHF.

V gene TRBV15 combines with J gene TRBJ1-1; a weak D match, TRBD1 (5 bases). Looked up from germline, CDR1 is LNHNV and CDR2 is YYDKDF (reference sequence). CDR3 length: 15 amino acids. Trimming left V 1 base short and J 0 bases short, with 9 bases between. CDR3 nucleotide sequence: TGTGCCACCAGCAGAGGGCGGGGGTTGAACACTGAAGCTTTCTTT. Translating gives CATSRGRGLNTEAFF. The complete variable domain, with remaining parts taken from reference TRBV15 and TRBJ1-1, reads DAMVIQNPRYQVTQFGKPVTLSCSQTLNHNVMYWYQQKSSQAPKLLFHYYDKDFNNEADTPDNFQSRRPNTSFCFLDIRSPGLGDTAMYLCATSRGRGLNTEAFFGQGTRLTVV.

In its sample, this clone was seen once. The gene calls are TRBV7-8 and TRBJ1-1, with D maybe TRBD1 (6 bases). Trimming took off 6 bases at V and 7 bases at J, with 18 bases between the two ends. Germline CDR1 SGHVS, CDR2 FQNEAQ. The CDR3 runs to 14 residues. CDR3 sequence reads: CASSRGGGQGEAFF. As DNA, the CDR3 is TGTGCCAGCAGTCGAGGGGGGGGGCAGGGTGAAGCTTTCTTT.

This sequence joins TRBV7-2 and TRBJ1-2; the D gene is possibly TRBD1 (5 bases). The CDR3 consists of 14 residues. Germline-derived CDR1 and CDR2 are SGHTA and FQGNSA. Trimming removed 5 bases at V and 6 bases at J, with 16 bases between. DNA of the CDR3: TGTGCCAGCAGCCTAATGCGCAGGGCTGATGGCTACACCTTC. Amino acid sequence: CASSLMRRADGYTF.

Here the CDR3 reads CASGLGSYGYTF. CDR3 DNA sequence: TGTGCTAGTGGTTTGGGCAGCTATGGCTACACCTTC. This chain uses TRBV12-5 with TRBJ1-2; D is undetermined. Deletions cut 1 base from V and 4 bases from J, with 4 bases between. The CDR3 totals 12 residues. The germline CDR1 and CDR2 sequences are LGHNT and FRNRAP. Using reference TRBV12-5 and TRBJ1-2 for the parts outside the CDR3, the full variable domain is DARVTQTPRHKVTEMGQEVTMRCQPILGHNTVFWYRQTMMQGLELLAYFRNRAPLDDSGMPKDRFSAEMPDATLATLKIQPSEPRDSAVYFCASGLGSYGYTFGSGTRLTVV.

The rearrangement joins TRBV28 to TRBJ2-2, with 7 bases identical to TRBD2. V shed 2 bases and J 7 bases; nucleotides not matched to a gene: 4. CDR1 is MDHEN and CDR2 is SYDVKM in the germline V gene. This CDR3 is 14 amino acids long. The CDR3 region is CASSLAREGGELFF. In DNA form, the CDR3 reads TGTGCCAGCAGTTTAGCCAGGGAGGGCGGGGAGCTGTTTTTT.

The chain carries TRBV2 and TRBJ2-3, with 7 positions matching TRBD2. The CDR3 extends over 18 amino acids. After removal of 7 bases from V and 0 bases from J, the junction contained 16 bases not matched to a gene. Per the germline V gene, CDR1 is SNHLY and CDR2 is FYNNEI. The CDR3 loop reads CASIESSGGTTSTDTQYF. DNA of the CDR3: TGTGCCAGCATTGAGTCTAGCGGAGGTACTACTAGCACAGATACGCAGTATTTT.

The chain recombines TRBV7-9 with TRBJ1-2; the D is unclear. Trimming shortened V by 2 bases and J by 2 bases, and 12 bases separated the two germline ends. Per the germline V gene, CDR1 is SEHNR and CDR2 is FQNEAQ (reference sequence). The CDR3 is made up of 15 amino acids. The CDR3, as DNA: TGTGCCAGCAGCTTAACGGTCGCATTCAACTATGGCTACACCTTC. Translating gives CASSLTVAFNYGYTF.

The J gene is TRBJ2-3, the V gene TRBV28; D might be TRBD2 (6 bases). From germline, CDR1 is MDHEN and CDR2 SYDVKM. Trimming stripped 3 bases from V and 3 bases from J, with 16 bases between. The length of the CDR3 is 16 residues. CDR3 DNA: TGTGCCAGCAGTTTTGTTGTGGGAGGAGGTACAGATACGCAGTATTTT. This gives the protein CASSFVVGGGTDTQYF.

The chain has TRBV2 and TRBJ2-3, with 12 bases aligning to TRBD1. V shed 4 bases, J shed 4 bases, and the junction held 15 bases outside the gene matches. This CDR3 contains 19 residues. Germline CDR1 is SNHLY and CDR2 is FYNNEI. The CDR3 loop reads CASSGDRGRIRIGADTQYF. In DNA, the CDR3 is TGTGCCAGCAGTGGGGACAGGGGGCGAATTCGCATTGGTGCAGATACGCAGTATTTT.

The chain joins TRBV29-1 to TRBJ2-1; 7 bases map to TRBD1. J was trimmed by 6 bases and V by 1 base; bases with no gene match: 6. The germline CDR1 and CDR2 sequences are SQVTM and ANQGSEA. This CDR3 contains 14 residues. As DNA, the CDR3 is TGCAGCGTTGAAGGGGGACAGTTCTTCAATGAGCAGTTCTTC. Its translation is CSVEGGQFFNEQFF.

This sequence joins TRBV7-9 and TRBJ2-1, with no clear D. The CDR3 loop spans 15 amino acids. Germline assignment: CDR1 SEHNR and CDR2 FQNEAQ (reference sequence). V was trimmed by 0 bases and J by 1 base, leaving 7 bases between them. This CDR3 reads CASSLAAGSYNEQFF. CDR3 coding DNA: TGTGCCAGCAGCTTAGCGGCAGGATCCTACAATGAGCAGTTCTTC.

The J gene is TRBJ1-1, the V gene TRBV18; 7 bases match TRBD1. The trim removed 3 bases at V and 1 base at J, leaving 5 bases unmatched. The V gene's germline CDR1 is KGHSH and CDR2 LQKENI. This CDR3 region has 15 residues. The CDR3 DNA follows: TGTGCCAGCTCACCGACAGGGTGGGGGAACACTGAAGCTTTCTTT. As protein: CASSPTGWGNTEAFF.

The V gene is TRBV2, the J gene TRBJ1-2; TRBD1 is a possible D gene (6 bases). CDR3 length equals 14 residues. V lost 1 base and J 4 bases, leaving 10 bases between the germline ends. Looked up from germline, CDR1 is SNHLY and CDR2 is FYNNEI. The CDR3 sequence is CASSEGGRGYGYTF. CDR3 sequence (DNA): TGTGCCAGCAGTGAAGGGGGCAGGGGCTATGGCTACACCTTC.

The CDR3: CASSQATGREKLFF. The CDR3 coding sequence is TGCGCCAGCAGCCAGGCGACAGGGAGGGAAAAACTGTTTTTT. The gene calls are TRBV4-3 and TRBJ1-4; the match to TRBD1 covers 7 bases. The germline V gene encodes CDR1 LGHNA and CDR2 YSLEER. The CDR3 is made up of 14 amino acids. Losses at the gene ends were 3 bases for V and 8 bases for J; bases not matched to a gene: 6.

The chain is built from TRBV4-2 and TRBJ2-7; D gene ambiguous. Trimming removed 0 bases from V and 2 bases from J, with 5 bases in between. Germline CDR1 and CDR2: LGHNA and YNFKEQ. CDR3 size: 13 residues. The CDR3 region has the DNA TGTGCCAGCAGCCAAGATGACACCTACGAGCAGTACGTC. Translation gives CASSQDDTYEQYV.

The chain combines TRBV4-1 with TRBJ1-2; 11 bases are a match to TRBD1. This CDR3 has 18 amino acids. Germline CDR1 is MGHRA and CDR2 is YSYEKL. Losses at the gene ends were 2 bases for V and 1 base for J; bases not matched to a gene: 9. The CDR3 sequence: CASSQSGQGAKFNYGYTF. In nucleotides, the CDR3 is TGCGCCAGCAGCCAATCTGGACAGGGGGCCAAATTTAACTATGGCTACACCTTC.

This clone appeared once. The rearrangement joins TRBV9 to TRBJ1-3; D gene ambiguous. The CDR3 consists of 16 residues. V gave up 0 bases and J gave up 1 base, with 11 bases separating them. Germline V CDR1 and CDR2: SGDLS, YYNGEE. CDR3 nucleotides: TGTGCCAGCAGCGTAGACCCTCTGCAGTCTGGAAACACCATATATTTT. Protein sequence: CASSVDPLQSGNTIYF. Together with reference TRBV9 and TRBJ1-3, the CDR3 gives the full variable domain: DSGVTQTPKHLITATGQRVTLRCSPRSGDLSVYWYQQSLDQGLQFLIQYYNGEERAKGNILERFSAQQFPDLHSELNLSSLELGDSALYFCASSVDPLQSGNTIYFGEGSWLTVV.

This chain connects TRBV5-4 to TRBJ2-1, with 14 bases lining up with TRBD2. The germline V gene has CDR1 SGHNT and CDR2 YYREEE (reference sequence). The CDR3 is 15 amino acids. With V trimmed by 4 bases and J by 5 bases, 2 bases remained unmatched. The CDR3 bases are TGTGCCAGCAGCGGGGGACTAGCGGGGGACAATGAGCAGTTCTTC. Its protein product is CASSGGLAGDNEQFF.

This sequence joins TRBV19 and TRBJ1-3, with a weak D call TRBD1 (5 bases). V lost 2 bases to trimming and J lost 4 bases, with 9 bases between them. Germline assignment: CDR1 LNHDA and CDR2 SQIVND (reference sequence). This CDR3 region has 14 residues. Here the CDR3 reads CASSIRGQGNTIYF. DNA of the CDR3: TGTGCCAGTAGTATACGAGGACAAGGAAACACCATATATTTT.

The table lists this clone with a count of one. The chain combines TRBV29-1 with TRBJ1-4; 10 nucleotides align to TRBD1. Germline V gene sequence: CDR1 SQVTM, CDR2 ANQGSEA. V dropped 6 bases and J dropped 7; count of bases not matched to a gene: 5. CDR3 length: 13 amino acids. The DNA for the CDR3 is TGCAGCGTGTGGACAGGGGGGGGTGAAAAACTGTTTTTT. Its protein product is CSVWTGGGEKLFF.

The chain links TRBV7-6 to TRBJ2-5; tentative D call: TRBD2 (6 bases). CDR1 and CDR2 (germline): SGHVS, FNYEAQ. V shed 1 base and J shed 9 bases, with 18 bases lying between them. The CDR3 has 15 residues. The CDR3 DNA follows: TGTGCCAGCAGCTTAGAAGTGTCAACCTCGGGGGCCCAGTACTTC. It is translated as CASSLEVSTSGAQYF.

The rearrangement links TRBV6-5 to TRBJ2-1; 8 bases are shared with TRBD2. J was trimmed by 6 bases and V by 5 bases; bases with no gene match: 6. Germline CDR1 reads MNHEY; CDR2 reads SVGAGI. This CDR3 is 14 amino acids long. In DNA form, the CDR3 reads TGTGCCAGCAGTCCTAGGACTAGCTTCAATGAGCAGTTCTTC. This sequence encodes CASSPRTSFNEQFF.

The chain carries TRBV4-1 and TRBJ1-3; 7 bases agree with TRBD1. The CDR3 is 22 residues long. Germline V gene lookup returns CDR1 MGHRA and CDR2 YSYEKL. V lost 4 bases to trimming and J lost 0 bases; unmatched junction nucleotides: 24. Here the CDR3 DNA reads TGCGCCAGCAGCCCGCTGGGACCCGGGGACAGACTTTCTTTGAGCTCTGGAAACACCATATATTTT. Amino acids: CASSPLGPGDRLSLSSGNTIYF.

The J gene is TRBJ2-2, the V gene TRBV28; D is perhaps TRBD2 (6 bases). This CDR3 has 18 residues. Germline CDR1 and CDR2: MDHEN and SYDVKM. Trimming shortened V by 5 bases and J by 0 bases, and 19 bases separated the two germline ends. This chain's CDR3 is CASSPLGGGGSNTGELFF. The DNA for the CDR3 is TGTGCCAGCAGTCCCCTGGGGGGTGGCGGCTCGAACACCGGGGAGCTGTTTTTT.

The chain combines TRBV5-6 with TRBJ2-5, with 13 bases aligning to TRBD2. Germline V gene sequence: CDR1 SGHDT, CDR2 YYEEEE. V shed 1 base and J 5 bases; nucleotides not matched to a gene: 8. The CDR3 consists of 17 residues. CDR3 DNA sequence: TGTGCCAGCAGCTTGAGTACTAGCGGGGGGGTGAGGGAGACCCAGTACTTC. This encodes CASSLSTSGGVRETQYF.